What follows are 24 T cell receptor beta chains derived from one specimen sequenced in a study of monozygotic twins with cystic fibrosis. Repertoires were generated with immunoSEQ multiplex PCR, while TCRdb's copy carries only in-frame clones and drops some. Among over 9,500 clones, roughly 96% were seen once, and the ten largest hold 0.83%. Sequencing was done on a sample of blood. The receptors originated from a boy aged 5-17 years with cystic fibrosis.

The rearrangement joins TRBV7-6 to TRBJ2-5; weak D call: TRBD1 (6 bases). Germline V gene data show CDR1 as SGHVS and CDR2 as FNYEAQ. The V and J ends lost 1 base and 4 bases respectively, with 7 bases between them. This CDR3 comprises 13 residues. The CDR3: CASSLVGGETQYF. The CDR3 region has the DNA TGTGCCAGCAGCTTAGTAGGGGGAGAGACCCAGTACTTC.

The genes are TRBV18 and TRBJ1-2; D uncertain. With 6 bases removed from V and 0 bases from J, the gap between germline ends came to 11 bases. Germline loops: CDR1 KGHSH, CDR2 LQKENI. This CDR3 spans 14 amino acids. This CDR3 is CASSQDSANYGYTF. Written as DNA, the CDR3 is TGTGCCAGCTCGCAGGACTCCGCTAACTATGGCTACACCTTC.

The chain couples TRBV5-1 to TRBJ1-2, with D tentatively TRBD1 (5 bases). Germline lookup yields CDR1 SGHRS and CDR2 YFSETQ. The CDR3 covers 15 residues. Trimming took off 0 bases at V and 4 bases at J, with 13 bases between the two ends. CDR3 DNA sequence: TGCGCCAGCAGCTTGGATACCGGACAAACCTATGGCTACACCTTC. It translates to CASSLDTGQTYGYTF.

The chain links TRBV5-4 to TRBJ2-7, with D tentatively TRBD1 (6 bases). V lost 4 bases and J 0 bases, leaving 14 bases between the germline ends. In germline, CDR1 is SGHNT, CDR2 YYREEE (reference sequence). This CDR3 contains 15 residues. The CDR3 here is CASSPRGTSSYEQYF. CDR3 nucleotide sequence: TGTGCCAGCAGCCCCAGGGGAACCAGCTCCTACGAGCAGTACTTC.

This chain's CDR3 is CASRTGTGSSPLHF. In DNA, the CDR3 is TGTGCCAGCAGGACCGGGACAGGGAGTTCACCCCTCCACTTT. This chain links TRBV7-2 with TRBJ1-6; 9 nucleotides line up with TRBD1. Germline CDR1 is SGHTA and CDR2 is FQGNSA. The CDR3 runs to 14 residues. V lost 6 bases and J lost 9; bases outside the gene matches: 6.

V and J are TRBV7-2 and TRBJ2-3; weak D call: TRBD2 (6 bases). With 2 bases removed from V and 2 bases from J, the gap between germline ends came to 14 bases. In germline, CDR1 is SGHTA, CDR2 FQGNSA. The CDR3 runs 16 residues. In nucleotides, the CDR3 is TGTGCCAGCAGCTTACTCCGACTAGGGGCCACAGATACGCAGTATTTT. It codes for CASSLLRLGATDTQYF.

The CDR3 DNA reads as TGTGCCAGCAGCCGGGGGGGAGGGGACCCCCAATCCTACGAGCAGTACTTC. Amino acids: CASSRGGGDPQSYEQYF. The chain is built from TRBV28 and TRBJ2-7; 8 bases match TRBD2. With 6 bases clipped from V and 1 base from J, the junction kept 14 bases outside the gene matches. There are 17 residues in the CDR3. The germline gives CDR1 MDHEN, CDR2 SYDVKM.

J is TRBJ2-5 and V is TRBV20-1; D remains ambiguous. Judging by the DNA end, TRBJ2-7 fits better; the J call may be wrong. The CDR3 contains 11 residues. The germline V gene encodes CDR1 DFQATT and CDR2 SNEGSKA (reference sequence). In nucleotides, the CDR3 is TGCAGTGCCTCGTTCGGATACGAGCAGTACTTC. Its translation is CSASFGYEQYF.

The chain combines TRBV15 with TRBJ2-1; D may be TRBD2 (5 bases). The germline V gene has CDR1 LNHNV and CDR2 YYDKDF (reference sequence). There are 15 residues in the CDR3. Trimming removed 0 bases at V and 5 bases at J, with 11 bases between. This CDR3 reads CATSRDSRGNNEQFF. The CDR3 DNA reads as TGTGCCACCAGCAGAGATTCTAGAGGGAACAATGAGCAGTTCTTC.

This CDR3 reads CASSSLDRQTYEQYF. DNA of the CDR3: TGTGCCAGCAGTTCTCTTGACAGACAAACCTACGAGCAGTACTTC. The V gene is TRBV28, the J gene TRBJ2-7, with a weak D call TRBD1 (5 bases). There are 15 residues in the CDR3. The V gene lost 4 bases and the J gene lost 2 bases, with 15 bases spanning the gap. Germline V gene data show CDR1 as MDHEN and CDR2 as SYDVKM.

J is TRBJ2-5 and V is TRBV7-2; D is possibly TRBD1 (5 bases). V was trimmed by 0 bases and J by 5 bases, leaving 10 bases between them. CDR3 length: 14 residues. Germline lookup yields CDR1 SGHTA and CDR2 FQGNSA. The CDR3 sequence: CASSLAGRGETQYF. The CDR3 DNA reads TGTGCCAGCAGCTTAGCGGGAAGGGGCGAGACCCAGTACTTC.

CDR3 residues: CASSYYGTPGNEQYF. CDR3 nucleotides: TGTGCCAGCAGCTACTACGGAACCCCCGGGAACGAGCAGTACTTC. The rearrangement uses TRBV7-6 and TRBJ2-7; a possible D gene is TRBD2 (5 bases). Deletions cut 4 bases from V and 5 bases from J, with 18 bases between. This CDR3 comprises 15 residues. CDR1 SGHVS and CDR2 FNYEAQ come from the germline V gene.

A single count supports this clone. The rearrangement joins TRBV5-1 to TRBJ2-6; no firm D call. V gave up 0 bases and J gave up 0 bases, with 4 bases separating them. The length of the CDR3 is 15 residues. The germline CDR1 and CDR2 sequences are SGHRS and YFSETQ. CDR3 sequence (DNA): TGCGCCAGCAGCTTGGGAGTCTCTGGGGCCAACGTCCTGACTTTC. It specifies CASSLGVSGANVLTF.

This clone appeared a single time. The chain has TRBV14 and TRBJ2-7, with D maybe TRBD1 (6 bases). This CDR3 region has 14 residues. Germline-derived CDR1 and CDR2 are SGHDN and FVKESK. Trimming removed 2 bases at V and 0 bases at J, with 8 bases between. The CDR3 reads CASSQWTDSYEQYF. The CDR3 coding sequence is TGTGCCAGCAGCCAATGGACAGACTCCTACGAGCAGTACTTC.

The chain couples TRBV7-2 to TRBJ2-1; 10 bases are a match to TRBD2. Germline V gene sequence: CDR1 SGHTA, CDR2 FQGNSA. The V segment lost 5 bases and the J segment 0 bases; nucleotides outside the gene matches: 1. The CDR3 contains 15 residues. CDR3 DNA: TGTGCCAGCAGCCCTAGCGGGAGCTCCTACAATGAGCAGTTCTTC. Its translation is CASSPSGSSYNEQFF.

This clone has just one count. The genes are TRBV5-6 and TRBJ2-7; 15 nucleotides align to TRBD2. Germline V lookup: CDR1 SGHDT, CDR2 YYEEEE. CDR3 length: 15 residues. V lost 4 bases to trimming and J lost 5 bases; unmatched junction nucleotides: 4. Here the CDR3 reads CASSPGLAGGHEQYF. The CDR3 region has the DNA TGTGCCAGCAGCCCCGGACTAGCGGGAGGGCACGAGCAGTACTTC.

This clone was picked up one time. CDR3 in DNA: TGTGCCAGCAGCTTATTTAGGGTAGCCCAAGAGACCCAGTACTTC. It codes for CASSLFRVAQETQYF. The genes are TRBV11-1 and TRBJ2-5; D remains ambiguous. Between the trimmed V and J ends, which lost 2 bases and 1 base, there was a span of 11 bases. The CDR3 runs to 15 residues. Germline CDR1 is SGHAT and CDR2 is FQDESV (reference sequence).

The rearrangement uses TRBV6-1 and TRBJ1-5, with TRBD1 as a possible D gene (5 bases). Germline assignment: CDR1 MNHNS and CDR2 SASEGT. V was clipped by 4 bases and J by 6 bases, with 10 bases between them. CDR3 size: 13 residues. CDR3 DNA: TGTGCCAGCAGTGCGATTGGGGGTCAGCCCCAGCATTTT. This codes for CASSAIGGQPQHF.

The chain links TRBV7-2 to TRBJ1-2, with TRBD1 identical over 7 bases. The V gene's germline CDR1 is SGHTA and CDR2 FQGNSA. CDR3 size: 18 residues. V trimming: 8 bases; J trimming: 0 bases; junction bases outside the gene matches: 18. The CDR3 coding sequence is TGTGCCAGCGGACCCCGACAGGGTCCAACAAGTACTAACTATGGCTACACCTTC. Protein sequence: CASGPRQGPTSTNYGYTF.

The chain combines TRBV7-6 with TRBJ1-3; D not certain. The CDR3 length is 14 residues. Deletions cut 6 bases from V and 2 bases from J, with 11 bases between. In germline, CDR1 is SGHVS, CDR2 FNYEAQ. DNA for the CDR3: TGTGCCAGCAGTCCTAACCCCACTGGAAACACCATATATTTT. The encoded protein is CASSPNPTGNTIYF.

The V gene is TRBV19, the J gene TRBJ1-6; no definite D call. The germline V gene has CDR1 LNHDA and CDR2 SQIVND (reference sequence). The V end lost 1 base, the J end lost 7 bases, and 11 bases lay between the germline ends. CDR3 length: 15 residues. The CDR3 reads CASSIARGGNSPLHF. The CDR3 bases are TGTGCCAGTAGTATAGCGCGGGGAGGGAATTCACCCCTCCACTTT.

The chain uses TRBV10-3 and TRBJ1-1; D call uncertain. The CDR3 is 12 amino acids. Germline CDR1 is ENHRY and CDR2 is SYGVKD. The V end was cut by 9 bases, the J end by 0 bases, with 8 bases between. The CDR3 region has the DNA TGTGCCATAGGCACGGTGAACACTGAAGCTTTCTTT. This encodes CAIGTVNTEAFF.

The V call is TRBV28, the J call TRBJ2-3; perhaps TRBD2 as D (7 bases). With 4 bases removed from V and 0 bases from J, the gap between germline ends came to 14 bases. The germline V gene encodes CDR1 MDHEN and CDR2 SYDVKM. This CDR3 is built from 16 residues. The CDR3 DNA reads as TGTGCCAGCAGTTCGCGGGGGCAGGGGAGCACAGATACGCAGTATTTT. Translating it yields CASSSRGQGSTDTQYF.

DNA of the CDR3: TGTGCCAGTATGGGGCAGGGGGTTAGGAATGAGCAGTTCTTC. Its protein is CASMGQGVRNEQFF. The genes are TRBV19 and TRBJ2-1; 7 bases match TRBD1. The CDR3 sequence is 14 residues long. Germline CDR1 and CDR2: LNHDA and SQIVND (reference sequence). J lost 7 bases, V lost 7 bases, and 10 bases had no gene match.